The clone carrying this T cell receptor (beta chain) has a count of ten or more. No antigen is known for it. This sample's time point: blood at routine non-recurrence follow-up after resection. Unsorted whole RNA from tumor, nontumor lung or frozen PBMC underwent sequencing. J gave up 4 bases and V 5 bases, and 10 bases lay outside the gene matches. The CDR3 is made up of 16 amino acids. Germline CDR1 reads SEHNR; CDR2 reads FQNEAQ (reference sequence). Every individual TCR cDNA molecule carried its own unique molecular identifier, which allowed correction of PCR and sequencing errors. TCRdb used MiXCR to reprocess the 5' RACE reads, holding one entry per CDR3 protein. Among some 120,000 distinct CDR3 sequences listed, 10% to 15% were seen once. The record originates from a study of spatial heterogeneity in lung cancer. Study outcomes and limitations: At tumor resection, ubiquitous expanded TCRs were detected in blood more often than later.

The clonotype was recovered from a male donor with early-stage non-small cell lung cancer. The chain carries TRBV7-9 and TRBJ2-3, with 9 positions matching TRBD1. This specimen consisted of PBMCs, obtained at follow-up. CDR3 loop: CASSGGQGIVADTQYF. The CDR3, as DNA: TGTGCCAGCAGCGGGGGACAGGGCATTGTGGCAGATACGCAGTATTTT.